The T cell receptor beta chain described here comes from a study of T cells in Graves' hyperthyroidism and ophthalmopathy. On the study more broadly: Blood was drawn when the patient was first diagnosed and still untreated.

The count of this clonotype is one. Its antigen is unknown. Study results and caveats: A 13 V-J model separated ophthalmopathy from stable hyperthyroidism.

RNA transcripts were the template for amplifying TCR beta CDR3 regions. With the HTBI primer set, the TCR CDR3 went through a first round of RT-PCR. TCRdb reprocessed the multiplex PCR reads via MiXCR and lists one record per CDR3 protein. The sample has hundreds of thousands of distinct CDR3 sequences, around 15% seen once. CDR1 is MNHEY and CDR2 is SVGEGT in the germline V gene. The CDR3 spans 13 residues. J lost 8 bases, V lost 5 bases, and 5 bases had no gene match. Patients with uncontrolled infections, other autoimmune diseases, pregnancy or lactation were excluded. In making diagnoses, clinical symptoms, serum thyroxine and TRAb, thyroid ultrasound and orbital computed tomography were all used.

Sequenced material: blood. This chain links TRBV6-2 or TRBV6-3 with TRBJ2-3; TRBD1 aligns across 9 bases. The sequence was obtained from a woman younger than 45 with Graves' hyperthyroidism. The CDR3, as DNA: TGTGCCAGCAGTGGACACAGGGGGCTTACGCAGTATTTT. Translated: CASSGHRGLTQYF.